This T cell receptor (beta chain) appears in the sequencing data of a study of CD8 T cells in Susac syndrome. Trimming shortened V by 3 bases and J by 2 bases, and 11 bases separated the two germline ends. Germline V gives CDR1 MNHEY, CDR2 SMNVEV (reference sequence). The length of the CDR3 is 15 residues. A quantity of about 0.5 to 1 ug RNA underwent reverse transcription using random hexamers. The authors amplified TCR beta CDR3 across 54 Vbeta and 13 Jbeta using immunoSEQ multiplex PCR. TCRdb called the immunoSEQ multiplex PCR reads again in MiXCR, with one record for every CDR3 protein. In the table there are around 170,000 distinct CDR3 sequences, approximately 95% of which are singletons. This clonotype was picked up one time.

This sequence joins TRBV27 and TRBJ1-5; D gene ambiguous. The receptor was isolated from a human donor with multiple sclerosis. The sample was CD8+ T cells from PBMCs. The CDR3 region has the DNA TGTGCCAGCAGTTTGTGGGGATTCGGCAATCAGCCCCAGCATTTT. Its protein product is CASSLWGFGNQPQHF.